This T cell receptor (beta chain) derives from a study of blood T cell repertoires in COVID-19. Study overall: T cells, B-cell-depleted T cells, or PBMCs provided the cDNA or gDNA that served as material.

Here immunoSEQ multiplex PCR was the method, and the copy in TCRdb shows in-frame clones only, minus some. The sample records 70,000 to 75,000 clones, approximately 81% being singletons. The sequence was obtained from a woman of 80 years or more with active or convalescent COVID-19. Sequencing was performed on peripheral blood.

The CDR3 is CASSFSGTPDTQYF. DNA for the CDR3: TGTGCCAGCAGCTTCTCCGGGACACCAGATACGCAGTATTTT. The rearrangement links TRBV7-2 to TRBJ2-3, with D possibly TRBD1 on 6 matching bases. Germline CDR1 and CDR2: SGHTA and FQGNSA. Trimming took off 3 bases at V and 4 bases at J, with 11 bases between the two ends. The length of the CDR3 is 14 residues.